What follows is one T cell receptor beta chain and its context. Per the original data handling: From reference gene primer amplification, estimates of nucleated cell counts were derived. Data came from immunoSEQ multiplex PCR; TCRdb stores just in-frame clones and leaves some out. D and trimming were read from the DNA, whereas the V and J calls and clone size are those reported in that table. The data contain 150,000 or so clones, 86% of them singletons. The data were taken from a study of blood T cell repertoires in COVID-19. Study-level background: Acute and convalescent COVID-19 samples came from the United States, Italy and Spain.

The CDR3 covers 12 residues. Germline V CDR1 and CDR2: SQVTM, ANQGSEA. Between the trimmed V and J ends, which lost 7 bases and 2 bases, there was a span of 12 bases. The V call is TRBV29-1, the J call TRBJ2-7, with TRBD1 as a possible D gene (5 bases). The TCR was taken from a man aged 18-30 years with acute or convalescent COVID-19. The sample was peripheral blood. The DNA for the CDR3 is TGCAGCGCCGGACAAAGCCCCTACGAGCAGTACTTC. Amino acids: CSAGQSPYEQYF.